The source of this T cell receptor (beta chain) is a study of human T cells and chemical hapten exposure. Time point reported: patch test 3, about 24 weeks after DPC sensitization. Indicated treatment: therapeutic diphenylcyclopropenone sensitization with weekly scalp DPC. Each donor was an alopecia patient between 18 and 70 years of age who qualified for DPC. TCRdb reprocessed the RACE reads via MiXCR and lists one record per CDR3 protein. Among 82,000 or so distinct CDR3 sequences listed, 10% to 15% were seen once. This clonotype appeared a few times. The V gene end was trimmed by 7 bases and the J gene end by 8 bases; junction bases not matched to a gene: 12. This CDR3 contains 16 residues. CDR1 is MRHNA, CDR2 SNTAGT, per germline.

The rearrangement uses TRBV6-4 and TRBJ2-1; 12 bases are shared with TRBD2. The sequencing here drew on whole blood, taken in connection with sensitization to the hapten diphenylcyclopropenone (DPC). The sequence derives from a woman aged 45-59 years with alopecia areata. Some clones in this sample may be carry-over from other donors' samples. In DNA form, the CDR3 reads TGTGCCAGCACCACGGCTAGCGGGAGGGTTTGCCATGAGCAGTTCTTC. Translated, it gives CASTTASGRVCHEQFF.